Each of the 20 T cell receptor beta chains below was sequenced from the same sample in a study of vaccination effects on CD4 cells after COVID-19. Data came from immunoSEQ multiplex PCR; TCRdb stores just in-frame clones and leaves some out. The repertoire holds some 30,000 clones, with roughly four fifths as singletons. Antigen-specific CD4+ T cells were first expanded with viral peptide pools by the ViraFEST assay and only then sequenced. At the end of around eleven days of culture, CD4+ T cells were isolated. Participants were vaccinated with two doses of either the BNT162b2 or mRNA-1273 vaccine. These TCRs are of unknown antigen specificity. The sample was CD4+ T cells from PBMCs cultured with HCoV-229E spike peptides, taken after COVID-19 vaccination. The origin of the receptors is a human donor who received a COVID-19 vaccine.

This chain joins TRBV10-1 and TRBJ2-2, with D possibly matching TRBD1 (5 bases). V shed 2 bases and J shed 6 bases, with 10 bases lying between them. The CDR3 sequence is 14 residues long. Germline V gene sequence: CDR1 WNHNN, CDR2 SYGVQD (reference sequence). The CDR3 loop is CASSEAGFPGELFF. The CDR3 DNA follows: TGCGCCAGCAGTGAGGCAGGGTTCCCCGGGGAGCTGTTTTTT.

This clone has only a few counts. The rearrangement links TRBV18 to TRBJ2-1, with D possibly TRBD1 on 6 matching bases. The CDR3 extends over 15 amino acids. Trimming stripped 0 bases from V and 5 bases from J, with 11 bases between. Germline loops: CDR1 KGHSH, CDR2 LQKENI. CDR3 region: CASSPPTGGNNEQFF. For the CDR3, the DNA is TGTGCCAGCTCACCACCGACTGGGGGCAACAATGAGCAGTTCTTC.

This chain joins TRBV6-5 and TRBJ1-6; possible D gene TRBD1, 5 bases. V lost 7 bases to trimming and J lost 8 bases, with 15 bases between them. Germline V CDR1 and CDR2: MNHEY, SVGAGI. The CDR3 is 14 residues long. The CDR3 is CASTLDSQYSPLHF. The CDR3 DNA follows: TGTGCCAGCACCCTTGACAGCCAATATTCACCCCTCCACTTT.

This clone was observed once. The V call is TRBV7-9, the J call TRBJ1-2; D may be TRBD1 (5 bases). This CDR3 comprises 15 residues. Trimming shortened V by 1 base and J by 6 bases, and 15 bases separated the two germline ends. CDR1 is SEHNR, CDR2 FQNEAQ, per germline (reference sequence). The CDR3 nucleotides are TGTGCCAGCAGCTTAGGGGCAGCGGGGCGGGATGGCTACACCTTC. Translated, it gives CASSLGAAGRDGYTF.

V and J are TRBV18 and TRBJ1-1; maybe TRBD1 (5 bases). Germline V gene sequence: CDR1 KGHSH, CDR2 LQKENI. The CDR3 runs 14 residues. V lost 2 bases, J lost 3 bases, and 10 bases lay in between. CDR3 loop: CASSPLQGDTEAFF. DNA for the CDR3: TGTGCCAGCTCACCATTGCAGGGCGACACTGAAGCTTTCTTT.

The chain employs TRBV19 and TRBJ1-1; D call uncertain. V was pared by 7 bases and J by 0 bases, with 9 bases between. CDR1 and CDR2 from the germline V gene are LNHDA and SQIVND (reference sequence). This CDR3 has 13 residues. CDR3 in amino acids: CASKRQLNTEAFF. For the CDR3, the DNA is TGTGCCAGTAAGCGGCAGCTGAACACTGAAGCTTTCTTT.

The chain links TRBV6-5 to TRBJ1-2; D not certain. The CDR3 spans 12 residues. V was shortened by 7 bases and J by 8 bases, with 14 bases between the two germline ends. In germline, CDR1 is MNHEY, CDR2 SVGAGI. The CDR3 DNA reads TGTGCCAGCAATACCCGGGCGGAAGGCTACACCTTC. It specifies CASNTRAEGYTF.

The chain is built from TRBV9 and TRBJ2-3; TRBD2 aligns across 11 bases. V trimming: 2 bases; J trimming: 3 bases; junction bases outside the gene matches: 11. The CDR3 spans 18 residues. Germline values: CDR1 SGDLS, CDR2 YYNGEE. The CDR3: CASSVGLAEEGWTDTQYF. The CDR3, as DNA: TGTGCCAGCAGCGTGGGACTAGCGGAAGAGGGATGGACAGATACGCAGTATTTT.

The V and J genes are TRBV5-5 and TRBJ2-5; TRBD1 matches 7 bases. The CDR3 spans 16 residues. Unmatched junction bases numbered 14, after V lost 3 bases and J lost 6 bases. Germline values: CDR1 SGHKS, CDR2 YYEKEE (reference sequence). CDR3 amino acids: CASSSLLRDSTKTQYF. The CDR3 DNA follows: TGTGCCAGCAGCTCACTACTTCGGGACAGCACGAAGACCCAGTACTTC.

CDR3 region: CAISPGTGNSPLHF. The CDR3 DNA is TGTGCCATCAGTCCCGGGACGGGAAATTCACCCCTCCACTTT. V gene TRBV10-3 combines with J gene TRBJ1-6; possibly TRBD1 for D (5 bases). V was pared by 5 bases and J by 7 bases, with 12 bases between. CDR3 size: 14 residues. Germline assignment: CDR1 ENHRY and CDR2 SYGVKD.

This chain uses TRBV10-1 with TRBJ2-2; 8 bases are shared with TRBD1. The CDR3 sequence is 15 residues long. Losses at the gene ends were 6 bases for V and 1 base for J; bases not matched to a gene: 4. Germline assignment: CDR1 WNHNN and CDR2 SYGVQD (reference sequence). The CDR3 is CASRRDRLNTGELFF. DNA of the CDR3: TGCGCCAGCAGGAGGGACAGGTTGAACACCGGGGAGCTGTTTTTT.

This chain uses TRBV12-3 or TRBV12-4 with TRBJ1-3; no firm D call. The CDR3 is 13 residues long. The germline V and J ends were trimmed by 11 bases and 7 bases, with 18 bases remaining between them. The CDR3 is CAATSGDGNTIYF. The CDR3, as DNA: TGTGCCGCTACCAGCGGGGATGGCAACACCATATATTTT.

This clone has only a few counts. The CDR3 spells CASSVAGVREKLFF. The CDR3 nucleotides are TGTGCCAGCTCTGTGGCCGGGGTAAGAGAAAAACTGTTTTTT. V gene TRBV3-1 (or the pseudogene TRBV3-2) combines with J gene TRBJ1-4; D not certain. Germline values: CDR1 LGHDT, CDR2 YNNKEL (reference sequence). The CDR3 contains 14 residues. V shed 8 bases and J shed 8 bases, with 18 bases lying between them.

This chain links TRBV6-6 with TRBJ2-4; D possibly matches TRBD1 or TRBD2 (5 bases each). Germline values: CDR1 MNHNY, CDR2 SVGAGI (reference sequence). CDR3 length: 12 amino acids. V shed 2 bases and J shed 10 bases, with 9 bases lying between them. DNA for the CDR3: TGTGCCAGCAGTTACCGGGACCTAATTCAGTACTTC. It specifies CASSYRDLIQYF.

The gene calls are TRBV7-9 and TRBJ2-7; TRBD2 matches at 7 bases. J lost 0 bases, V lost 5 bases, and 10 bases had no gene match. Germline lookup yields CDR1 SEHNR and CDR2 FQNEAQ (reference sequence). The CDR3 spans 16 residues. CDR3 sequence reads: CASSPLIGTNSYEQYF. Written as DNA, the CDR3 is TGTGCCAGCAGCCCCCTAATTGGGACTAACTCCTACGAGCAGTACTTC.

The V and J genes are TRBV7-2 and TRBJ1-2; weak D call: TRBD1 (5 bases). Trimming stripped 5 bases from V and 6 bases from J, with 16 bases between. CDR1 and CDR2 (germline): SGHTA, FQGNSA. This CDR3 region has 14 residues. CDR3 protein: CASSATGTRNGYTF. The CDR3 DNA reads TGTGCCAGCAGCGCTACCGGGACGAGGAATGGCTACACCTTC.

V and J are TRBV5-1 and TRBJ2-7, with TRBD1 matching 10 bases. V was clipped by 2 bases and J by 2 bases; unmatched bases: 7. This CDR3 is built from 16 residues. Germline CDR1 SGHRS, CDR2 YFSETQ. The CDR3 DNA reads TGCGCCAGCAGCTTACCGGGACAGGGGATCGCCTACGAGCAGTACTTC. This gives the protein CASSLPGQGIAYEQYF. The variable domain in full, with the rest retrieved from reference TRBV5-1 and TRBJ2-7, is KAGVTQTPRYLIKTRGQQVTLSCSPISGHRSVSWYQQTPGQGLQFLFEYFSETQRNKGNFPGRFSGRQFSNSRSEMNVSTLELGDSALYLCASSLPGQGIAYEQYFGPGTRLTVT.

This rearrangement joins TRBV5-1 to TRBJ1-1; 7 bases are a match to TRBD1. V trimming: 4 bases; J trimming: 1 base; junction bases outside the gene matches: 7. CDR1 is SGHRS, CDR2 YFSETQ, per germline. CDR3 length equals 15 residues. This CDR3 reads CASSIAGTANTEAFF. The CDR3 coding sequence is TGCGCCAGCAGCATAGCCGGGACAGCGAACACTGAAGCTTTCTTT.

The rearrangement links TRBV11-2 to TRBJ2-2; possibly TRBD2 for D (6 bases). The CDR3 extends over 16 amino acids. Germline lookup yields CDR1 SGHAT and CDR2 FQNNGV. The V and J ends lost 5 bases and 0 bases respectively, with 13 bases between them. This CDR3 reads CASSGARGSNTGELFF. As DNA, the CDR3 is TGTGCCAGCAGCGGGGCGCGGGGCTCGAACACCGGGGAGCTGTTTTTT.

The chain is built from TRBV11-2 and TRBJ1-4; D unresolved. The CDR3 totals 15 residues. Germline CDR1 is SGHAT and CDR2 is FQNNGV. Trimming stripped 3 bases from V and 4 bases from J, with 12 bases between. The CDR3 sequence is CASSFNTAGNEKLFF. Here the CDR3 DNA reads TGTGCCAGCAGCTTCAACACTGCTGGTAATGAAAAACTGTTTTTT.